This entry features one T cell receptor beta chain sequence. Its antigen is not identified. This record comes from a study of shared clonotypes between healthy human individuals. Study results and limitations: Shared across several donors were 5% to 6% of the naive CD4 clonotypes.

The table came from immunoSEQ multiplex PCR; TCRdb's copy has only in-frame clones and leaves some out. The repertoire includes 550,000 to 700,000 clones, 73% of them detected once, and 1.5% to 2% sits in the top ten. Germline V gives CDR1 MDHEN, CDR2 SYDVKM. With 7 bases clipped from V and 6 bases from J, the junction kept 14 bases outside the gene matches. CDR3 size: 15 residues. The investigators split CD4+ cells into a CD45RA+ naive subset and a CD45RA-negative memory subset. The source is a woman in her 30s in good health. Sequencing was carried out using memory CD4+ T cells sorted from blood. Specified subset: CD45RA-negative fraction. The chain couples TRBV28 to TRBJ1-2; 7 nucleotides line up with TRBD1. CDR3 bases: TGTGCCAGCAACCCAAGGGGTAGGGGGCTTAATGGCTACACCTTC. Protein: CASNPRGRGLNGYTF.